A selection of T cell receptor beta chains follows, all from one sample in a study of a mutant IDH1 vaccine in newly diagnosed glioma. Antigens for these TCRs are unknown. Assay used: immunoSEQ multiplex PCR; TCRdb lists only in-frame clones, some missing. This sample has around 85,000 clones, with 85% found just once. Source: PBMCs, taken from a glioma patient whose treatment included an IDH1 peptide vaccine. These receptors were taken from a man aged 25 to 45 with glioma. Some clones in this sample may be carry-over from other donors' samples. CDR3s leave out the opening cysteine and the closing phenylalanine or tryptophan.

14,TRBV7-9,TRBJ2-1,ASSLTTWGEGDEQF
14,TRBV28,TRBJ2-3,ASSPYSGASTDTQY
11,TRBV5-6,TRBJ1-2,ASSLGRLHGYT
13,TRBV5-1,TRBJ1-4,ASSPRTGQEEKLF
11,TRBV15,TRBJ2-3,ATSREPADTQY
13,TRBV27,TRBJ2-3,ASGFLAGPGDTQY
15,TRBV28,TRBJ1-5,ASSFEFKGMGNQPQH
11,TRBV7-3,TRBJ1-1,ASSLTGNTEAF
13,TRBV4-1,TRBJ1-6,ASSQVEGAASPLH
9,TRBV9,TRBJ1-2,ASSDIYGYT
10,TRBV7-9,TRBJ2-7,ASSPPTGEQY
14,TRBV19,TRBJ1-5,ASSIDLYRFGQPQH
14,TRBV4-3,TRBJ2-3,ASSPSLAGGGYTQY
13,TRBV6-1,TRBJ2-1,ASSLAVSSYNEQF
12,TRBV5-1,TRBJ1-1,ASSLKTGGIEAF
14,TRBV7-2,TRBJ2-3,ASSARQGGSTDTQY
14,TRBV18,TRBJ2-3,ASSPWELATTDTQY
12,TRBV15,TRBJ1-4,ATRSGGEGEKLF
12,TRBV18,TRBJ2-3,ASSPPTGTDTQY
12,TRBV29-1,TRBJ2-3,SVEGRSSTDTQY
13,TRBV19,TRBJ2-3,ASSIGGGRTDTQY
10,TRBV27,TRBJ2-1,ASSIRGDEQF
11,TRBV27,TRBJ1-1,ASRTGPRADAF
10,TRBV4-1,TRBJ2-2,ASSLGTGELF
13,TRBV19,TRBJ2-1,ASTGTSGRVNEQF
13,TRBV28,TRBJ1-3,ASSPRTAVGNTIY
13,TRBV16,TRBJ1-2,ASSPRQTTNYGYT
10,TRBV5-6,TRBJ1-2,ASSGEGRGYT
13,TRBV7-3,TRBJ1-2,ASSLYGAGGSGYT
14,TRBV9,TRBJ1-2,ASSSPGGTGMFGYT
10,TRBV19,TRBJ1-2,ASGGAVYGYT
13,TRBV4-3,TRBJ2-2,ASSQDRSVTGELF
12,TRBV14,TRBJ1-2,ASSQAGTGSRYT
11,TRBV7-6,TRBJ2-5,ASSLVVVETQY
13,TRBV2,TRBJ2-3,ASSIAGGHADTQY
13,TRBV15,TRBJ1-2,ATSRERGFSNGYT
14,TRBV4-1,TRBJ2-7,ASSQGLASPSYEQY
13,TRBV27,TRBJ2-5,ASSLFSPGQETQY
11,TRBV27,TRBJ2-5,ASSSEAQETQY
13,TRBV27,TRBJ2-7,ASSQEGTPTYEQY
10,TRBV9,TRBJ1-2,ASSVGEEGYT
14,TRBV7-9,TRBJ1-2,ASSSTDRGPDYGYT
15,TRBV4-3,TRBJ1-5,ASSQDVATGGNQPQH
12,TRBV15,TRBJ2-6,ATSSGSGANVLT
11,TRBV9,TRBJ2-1,ASSVEEYNEQF
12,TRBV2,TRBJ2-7,ASKRGTGWDEQY
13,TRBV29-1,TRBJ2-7,SVAPPDASSYEQY
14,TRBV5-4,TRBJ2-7,ASSLPLPGQGGEQY
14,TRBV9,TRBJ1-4,ASSVGTGIQGEKLF
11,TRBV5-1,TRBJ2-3,ASSLGGTDTQY
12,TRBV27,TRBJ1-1,ASIRDRGLTEAF
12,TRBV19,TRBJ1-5,ASSIVQVNQPQH
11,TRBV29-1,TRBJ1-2,SVGPTANYGYT
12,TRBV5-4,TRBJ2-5,ASSLGQGKKTQY
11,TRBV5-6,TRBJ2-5,ASSLDIQETQY
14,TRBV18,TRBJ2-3,ASSPPRKGDTDTQY
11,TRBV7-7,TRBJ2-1,ASSPPGNNEQF
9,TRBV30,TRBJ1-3,AWRSGNTIY